This T cell receptor (beta chain) comes out of a study of shared clonotypes between healthy human individuals. In unsorted samples, genomic DNA was obtained using approximately 100 million PBMCs. As for this clone: Its antigen is not identified.

Produced via immunoSEQ multiplex PCR; TCRdb's table is partial and in-frame only. The table has about 460,000 clones, about 74% seen once. Broader study findings: The sampled material consisted only of blood, and tissue repertoires are likely to differ. What limited the represented genetic and exposure-history diversity was the small number of donors.

The trim removed 5 bases at V and 2 bases at J, leaving 4 bases unmatched. Germline V gene data show CDR1 as MNHNS and CDR2 as SASEGT. The CDR3 covers 14 residues. Sequenced input: PBMCs. This clonotype was obtained from a woman between 40 and 55 years old in good health. Some clones in this sample may be carry-over from other donors' samples. J is TRBJ1-2 and V is TRBV6-1; 8 bases line up with TRBD1. CDR3 in DNA: TGTGCCAGCAGTATGCAGGGGGCCAACTATGGCTACACCTTC. Translated: CASSMQGANYGYTF.